This record looks at one TCR beta chain sequence and its context. This sample was taken from a study of OX40 agonist ivuxolimab in advanced cancers. V trimming: 7 bases; J trimming: 4 bases; junction bases outside the gene matches: 8. This CDR3 contains 15 residues. Per germline, CDR1 MNHNS and CDR2 SASEGT. This table comes from immunoSEQ multiplex PCR, and its TCRdb copy is limited to in-frame clones, with some not included. This sample has about 94,000 clones, with under 95% found just once. The sequencing here drew on CD4+ or CD8+ T cells sorted from blood, taken in a trial of the OX40 agonist ivuxolimab. This TCR came from an adult with an advanced solid tumor such as melanoma, head and neck, liver or kidney cancer. J is TRBJ1-5 and V is TRBV6-1, with TRBD1 matching 9 bases. The CDR3 sequence: CASNLQGARNQPQHF. The CDR3 nucleotides read TGTGCCAGCAATCTACAGGGGGCTCGGAATCAGCCCCAGCATTTT.